The 5 T cell receptor beta chains below all came from one sample that was sequenced in a study of OX40 agonist ivuxolimab in advanced cancers. Clones were read by immunoSEQ multiplex PCR, and TCRdb kept only the in-frame ones, dropping some. Of some 66,000 clones in the sample, about four fifths were seen once. The sample consisted of CD4+ or CD8+ T cells sorted from blood, taken in a trial of the OX40 agonist ivuxolimab. The origin of the receptors is an adult with an advanced solid tumor such as melanoma, head and neck, liver or kidney cancer.

CDR3 sequence: CASSLGQGADEQYF. CDR3 nucleotide sequence: TGTGCCAGTAGTCTTGGACAGGGGGCGGACGAGCAGTACTTC. The chain links TRBV19 to TRBJ2-7; 11 bases are a match to TRBD1. Germline CDR1 reads LNHDA; CDR2 reads SQIVND (reference sequence). V dropped 5 bases and J dropped 5; count of bases not matched to a gene: 5. The CDR3 has 14 amino acids.

In DNA form, the CDR3 reads TGTGCCGTACCGGGTCTCGAATCGAACTATGGCTACACCTTC. Translated: CAVPGLESNYGYTF. The genes are TRBV2 and TRBJ1-2; no reliable D call. The ends were cut back, 11 bases at V and 2 bases at J, with 18 bases in the middle. Per germline, CDR1 SNHLY and CDR2 FYNNEI. The CDR3 loop spans 14 amino acids. Variable domain in full (rest from reference TRBV2 and TRBJ1-2): EPEVTQTPSHQVTQMGQEVILRCVPISNHLYFYWYRQILGQKVEFLVSFYNNEISEKSEIFDDQFSVERPDGSNFTLKIRSTKLEDSAMYFCAVPGLESNYGYTFGSGTRLTVV.

The gene calls are TRBV2 and TRBJ1-5; D is unclear. The germline V and J ends were trimmed by 3 bases and 0 bases, with 9 bases remaining between them. The CDR3 runs 15 residues. Germline V gives CDR1 SNHLY, CDR2 FYNNEI. The DNA for the CDR3 is TGTGCCAGCAGTGATTCTCGGGGTAGCAATCAGCCCCAGCATTTT. Translating it yields CASSDSRGSNQPQHF.

The chain has TRBV2 and TRBJ2-7; possibly TRBD1 for D (5 bases). Trimming took 10 bases from V and 4 from J, leaving 20 bases between them. From germline, CDR1 is SNHLY and CDR2 FYNNEI. The CDR3 runs 14 residues. The CDR3 sequence is CANETGSIIYEQYF. The DNA of the CDR3 is TGTGCCAACGAAACAGGAAGTATAATTTACGAGCAGTACTTC.

The chain couples TRBV5-4 to TRBJ2-2; 10 bases are a match to TRBD2. The CDR3 runs to 16 residues. Unmatched junction bases numbered 8, after V lost 3 bases and J lost 6 bases. CDR1 SGHNT and CDR2 YYREEE come from the germline V gene (reference sequence). CDR3 nucleotide sequence: TGTGCCAGCAGCTCCGGGCTAGCGGGAGCGGCCGGGGAGCTGTTTTTT. The encoded protein is CASSSGLAGAAGELFF.